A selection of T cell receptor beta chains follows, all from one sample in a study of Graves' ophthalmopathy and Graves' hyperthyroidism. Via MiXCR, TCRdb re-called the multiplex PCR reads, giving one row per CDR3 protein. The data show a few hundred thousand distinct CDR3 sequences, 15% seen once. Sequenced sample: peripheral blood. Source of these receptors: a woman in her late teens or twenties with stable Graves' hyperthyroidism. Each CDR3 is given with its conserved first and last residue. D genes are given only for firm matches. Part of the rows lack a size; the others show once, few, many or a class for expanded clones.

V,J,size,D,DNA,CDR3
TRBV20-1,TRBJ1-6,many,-,TGCAGTGCTAGAGGACCTCAGGGTAACCCACCCCTCCACTTT,CSARGPQGNPPLHF
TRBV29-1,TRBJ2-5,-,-,TGCAGCATTGACCGGGAGTGGACCCAGTACTTC,CSIDREWTQYF
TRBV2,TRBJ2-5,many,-,TGTGCCAGCTCCCTTGTCGGTATCCAGTACTTC,CASSLVGIQYF
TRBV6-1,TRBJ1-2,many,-,TGTGCCAGCAGTGAGGGGGGGCCGACTTATGGCTACACCTTC,CASSEGGPTYGYTF
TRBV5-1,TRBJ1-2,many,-,TGCGCCAGCAGCTCCATTACAGGGAGTGGCTACACCTTC,CASSSITGSGYTF
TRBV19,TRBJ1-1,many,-,TGTGCCAGTAGTATCGAAGGGGGGCGGACTGAAGCTTTCTTT,CASSIEGGRTEAFF
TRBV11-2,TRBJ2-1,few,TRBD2,TGTGCCAGCAGCTTGGGACTAGCTCCCATTTATGAGCAGTTCTTC,CASSLGLAPIYEQFF
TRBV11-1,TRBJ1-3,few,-,TGTGCCAGTAGACCCAATCCCGGTATCTCTGGAAACACCATATATTTT,CASRPNPGISGNTIYF
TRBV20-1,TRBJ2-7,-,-,TGCAGTGCTCTCCGGGACGAAGCCTACGAGCAGTACTTC,CSALRDEAYEQYF
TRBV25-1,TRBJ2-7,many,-,TGTGCCAGCAGTGCCGGCACCGGTCGGGAGCAGTACTTC,CASSAGTGREQYF
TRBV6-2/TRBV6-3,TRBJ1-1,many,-,TGTGCCAGCAGCAAACTGGATACTTTTTATGGGGCTGAAGCTTTCTTT,CASSKLDTFYGAEAFF
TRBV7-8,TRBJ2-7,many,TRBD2,TGTGCCAGCAGCCGAGCGGGGGCGAGCGGGGACGAGCAGTACTTC,CASSRAGASGDEQYF
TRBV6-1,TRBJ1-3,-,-,TGTGCCAGCAGACCCACAGGGACTGAAAGCTCTGGAAACACCATATATTTT,CASRPTGTESSGNTIYF
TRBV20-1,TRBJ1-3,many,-,TGCAGTGCTTGGGGGCCAAACTCTGGAAACACCATATATTTT,CSAWGPNSGNTIYF
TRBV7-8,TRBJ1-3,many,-,TGTGCCAGCAGCTTATCTTCCGGCTCTGGAAACACCATATATTTT,CASSLSSGSGNTIYF
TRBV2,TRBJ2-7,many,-,TGTGCCAGCAGATCGAAATCCGGTGGCTCCTACGAGCAGTACTTC,CASRSKSGGSYEQYF
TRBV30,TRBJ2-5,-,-,TGTGCCTGGAGTGGAGGGGAGACCCAGTACTTC,CAWSGGETQYF
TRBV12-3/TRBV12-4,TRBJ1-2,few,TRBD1,TGTGCCAGCACCCTTGGGACAGGGGCTAGCTATGGCTACACCTTC,CASTLGTGASYGYTF
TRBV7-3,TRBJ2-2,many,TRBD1,TGTGCCAGCAGCTTAACGATTGGGACAGACACCGGGGAGCTGTTTTTT,CASSLTIGTDTGELFF
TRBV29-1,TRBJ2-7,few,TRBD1,TGCAGCGTTGGAGGACGCCGGGACAGGAATTCCTACGAGCAGTACTTC,CSVGGRRDRNSYEQYF
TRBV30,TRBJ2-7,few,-,TGTGCCTGGAGTGTTATTGGGGGCGAGCAGTACTTC,CAWSVIGGEQYF
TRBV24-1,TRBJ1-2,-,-,TGTGCCACCAGTGATTTTCGCCCGGCGGGGGGCTATGGCTACACCTTC,CATSDFRPAGGYGYTF